A selection of T cell receptor beta chains follows, all from one sample in a study of control samples from healthy donors and cancer patients. The method was immunoSEQ multiplex PCR; TCRdb's version includes in-frame clones alone and lacks a portion of them. The data contain tens of thousands of clones, roughly 91% of them singletons. Sequencing used blood. The receptors derive from a young man in good health. Both conserved end residues are part of each CDR3. A D gene is named only where the DNA matches it firmly. Rows may omit the clone size; those that give it use once, few, many or a size class.

CDR3nt: TGTGCCAGCAGCCTCACGGGTAGCGGGGATCAGTTCTTC
CDR3aa: CASSLTGSGDQFF
abundance: .
v_gene: TRBV9
d_gene: TRBD2
j_gene: TRBJ2-1

CDR3nt: TGTGCCAGCAGTCCCCTCGGGACAGGGGAACATCAGCCCCAGCATTTT
CDR3aa: CASSPLGTGEHQPQHF
abundance: once
v_gene: TRBV27
d_gene: TRBD1
j_gene: TRBJ1-5

CDR3nt: TGTGCCAGCAGTTTACAAAGGGAGGCTTTCTTT
CDR3aa: CASSLQREAFF
abundance: .
v_gene: TRBV12-3/TRBV12-4
d_gene: .
j_gene: TRBJ1-1

CDR3nt: TGTGCCAGCAGTTTGCAAGCCTTTCAGTACTTC
CDR3aa: CASSLQAFQYF
abundance: .
v_gene: TRBV28
d_gene: .
j_gene: TRBJ2-4

CDR3nt: TGTGCCAGCAGCTTGGGACTAGCGGTGGATCAAGAGACCCAGTACTTC
CDR3aa: CASSLGLAVDQETQYF
abundance: .
v_gene: TRBV5-4
d_gene: TRBD2
j_gene: TRBJ2-5

CDR3nt: TGTGCCAGCAGTTACTCGATCGACCGGGACGGCCTAGCCAAAAACATTCAGTACTTC
CDR3aa: CASSYSIDRDGLAKNIQYF
abundance: .
v_gene: TRBV6-2/TRBV6-3
d_gene: .
j_gene: TRBJ2-4

CDR3nt: TGTGCCAGCAGCTTAGCAAACGGCGGGAGCGCCGACGAGCAGTACTTC
CDR3aa: CASSLANGGSADEQYF
abundance: .
v_gene: TRBV7-9
d_gene: TRBD2
j_gene: TRBJ2-7

CDR3nt: TGTGCCAGCAGCCTTACCGGGGGCGGGTCAGATACGCAGTATTTT
CDR3aa: CASSLTGGGSDTQYF
abundance: .
v_gene: TRBV3-1/TRBV3-2
d_gene: .
j_gene: TRBJ2-3

CDR3nt: TGTGCCACCGCTGAGGGTTCCGGGACAGGGAGTTCACCCCTCCACTTT
CDR3aa: CATAEGSGTGSSPLHF
abundance: .
v_gene: TRBV15
d_gene: TRBD1
j_gene: TRBJ1-6

CDR3nt: TGCGCCAGCAGCTCTACAGGGGAAGAGACCCAGTACTTC
CDR3aa: CASSSTGEETQYF
abundance: .
v_gene: TRBV5-1
d_gene: TRBD1
j_gene: TRBJ2-5

CDR3nt: TGTGCCAGCACCAAGTCCAGGCAGTCGAACACTGAAGCTTTCTTT
CDR3aa: CASTKSRQSNTEAFF
abundance: .
v_gene: TRBV7-9
d_gene: .
j_gene: TRBJ1-1

CDR3nt: TGTGCCAGCAGCTTATCCGGGACAGGGGGGGCCGGGGAGCTGTTTTTT
CDR3aa: CASSLSGTGGAGELFF
abundance: .
v_gene: TRBV7-9
d_gene: TRBD1
j_gene: TRBJ2-2

CDR3nt: TGTGCCAGCCACGCTGGGACAGCGGAACACGAGCAGTACTTC
CDR3aa: CASHAGTAEHEQYF
abundance: .
v_gene: TRBV28
d_gene: TRBD1
j_gene: TRBJ2-7

CDR3nt: TGTGCCAGCAGCAAGCCCCGGGGCGGTACCTACGAGCAGTACTTC
CDR3aa: CASSKPRGGTYEQYF
abundance: .
v_gene: TRBV7-2
d_gene: .
j_gene: TRBJ2-7

CDR3nt: TGCGCCAGCAGGGCCCTGGGGACATACTATGGCTACACCTTC
CDR3aa: CASRALGTYYGYTF
abundance: .
v_gene: TRBV23-1
d_gene: .
j_gene: TRBJ1-2

CDR3nt: TGTGCTAGTGTTCGATATGCCGGGGAGCTGTTTTTT
CDR3aa: CASVRYAGELFF
abundance: once
v_gene: TRBV12-5
d_gene: .
j_gene: TRBJ2-2

CDR3nt: TGTGCCAGCAGCGCCCAAGACCGACTAGCGGGAGGGCTCTATGAGCAGTTCTTC
CDR3aa: CASSAQDRLAGGLYEQFF
abundance: .
v_gene: TRBV9
d_gene: TRBD2
j_gene: TRBJ2-1

CDR3nt: TGTGCCTGGAGCGGCCCAGGGGGCAGAAGGGATTCACCCCTCCACTTT
CDR3aa: CAWSGPGGRRDSPLHF
abundance: .
v_gene: TRBV30
d_gene: TRBD1
j_gene: TRBJ1-6

CDR3nt: TGTGCCAGCAGCTCACACAGGGGCCAGAACACTGAAGCTTTCTTT
CDR3aa: CASSSHRGQNTEAFF
abundance: .
v_gene: TRBV6-5
d_gene: TRBD1
j_gene: TRBJ1-1

CDR3nt: TGCACCAGCAGCTCCGGGACTGGATACCACCGGGAGCAGTTCTTC
CDR3aa: CTSSSGTGYHREQFF
abundance: .
v_gene: TRBV1
d_gene: .
j_gene: TRBJ2-1

CDR3nt: TGCAGTGCTAGTTCGGCCGCTACTAGCACAGATACGCAGTATTTT
CDR3aa: CSASSAATSTDTQYF
abundance: once
v_gene: TRBV20-1
d_gene: .
j_gene: TRBJ2-3

CDR3nt: TGTGCCAGCAGTGAACTAGGACCTATTCAGTACTTC
CDR3aa: CASSELGPIQYF
abundance: .
v_gene: TRBV6-1
d_gene: .
j_gene: TRBJ2-4

CDR3nt: TGTGCCAGCAGCCCCCAAGGGAGACAGGGTAGTGAGACCCAGTACTTC
CDR3aa: CASSPQGRQGSETQYF
abundance: .
v_gene: TRBV21-1
d_gene: .
j_gene: TRBJ2-5

CDR3nt: TGTGCCAGCAGCCAAGCCTGGCAATCCACTCGTAACTATGGCTACACCTTC
CDR3aa: CASSQAWQSTRNYGYTF
abundance: .
v_gene: TRBV3-1/TRBV3-2
d_gene: .
j_gene: TRBJ1-2

CDR3nt: TGTGCCAGCAGCGAGGACAGCTCTGGAAACACCATATATTTT
CDR3aa: CASSEDSSGNTIYF
abundance: .
v_gene: TRBV7-2
d_gene: .
j_gene: TRBJ1-3

CDR3nt: TGTACCAGTACCCCTCCCGGACAGGGCGAGCAGTTCTTC
CDR3aa: CTSTPPGQGEQFF
abundance: .
v_gene: TRBV19
d_gene: TRBD1
j_gene: TRBJ2-1

CDR3nt: TGTGCCAGCAGCTTAGCCGGGGGCTATGGCTACACCTTC
CDR3aa: CASSLAGGYGYTF
abundance: .
v_gene: TRBV11-2
d_gene: .
j_gene: TRBJ1-2

CDR3nt: TGTGCCAGCAGTGGGATCTATGGCTACACCTTC
CDR3aa: CASSGIYGYTF
abundance: few
v_gene: TRBV28
d_gene: .
j_gene: TRBJ1-2

CDR3nt: TGTGCCAGCGTCGGCCAAACCGGGACTAGCGCGAGGAATGAGCAGTTCTTC
CDR3aa: CASVGQTGTSARNEQFF
abundance: once
v_gene: TRBV2
d_gene: TRBD2
j_gene: TRBJ2-1

CDR3nt: TGTGCCAGCAGTTACTCGTGGACATTCACCGGGGAGCTGTTTTTT
CDR3aa: CASSYSWTFTGELFF
abundance: once
v_gene: TRBV6-5
d_gene: .
j_gene: TRBJ2-2

CDR3nt: TGTGCCAGCAGGTTGGATGTTGGAAACACCATATATTTT
CDR3aa: CASRLDVGNTIYF
abundance: .
v_gene: TRBV6-5
d_gene: .
j_gene: TRBJ1-3

CDR3nt: TGTGCCAGCTCACCCCTTGGACAGGGGGCCCCCTACGAGCAGTACTTC
CDR3aa: CASSPLGQGAPYEQYF
abundance: .
v_gene: TRBV18
d_gene: TRBD1
j_gene: TRBJ2-7

CDR3nt: TGTGCCAGCAGTTGGGGGGGTGCCGGGGAGCTGTTTTTT
CDR3aa: CASSWGGAGELFF
abundance: .
v_gene: TRBV27
d_gene: TRBD2
j_gene: TRBJ2-2

CDR3nt: TGTGCCAGCAGTGACACAGGGCGAGTCCCCCAGCATTTT
CDR3aa: CASSDTGRVPQHF
abundance: .
v_gene: TRBV6-1
d_gene: .
j_gene: TRBJ1-5

CDR3nt: TGCGCCGGCACCCAGACAGGGTTCTATGGCTACACCTTC
CDR3aa: CAGTQTGFYGYTF
abundance: .
v_gene: TRBV28
d_gene: TRBD1
j_gene: TRBJ1-2

CDR3nt: TGTGCCAGTAGTTATGACGACAGGGATCAGCCCCAGCATTTT
CDR3aa: CASSYDDRDQPQHF
abundance: .
v_gene: TRBV19
d_gene: TRBD1
j_gene: TRBJ1-5